This TCR beta chain was recovered during a study of blood T cell repertoires in COVID-19. Per the germline V gene, CDR1 is SGHRS and CDR2 is YFSETQ. Between the trimmed V and J ends, which lost 4 bases and 5 bases, there was a span of 15 bases. The CDR3 runs 14 residues. The repertoire was sequenced with immunoSEQ multiplex PCR; TCRdb's copy has only in-frame clones and lacks some. The sample yields fewer than 250,000 clones, almost 85% seen once. The sample was PBMCs or T cells enriched from blood (not recorded which). This clonotype originated in a woman aged 45-60 years with acute COVID-19. The genes are TRBV5-1 and TRBJ2-5; D is unresolved. CDR3 sequence reads: CASSQSTTPETQYF. CDR3 in DNA: TGCGCCAGCAGCCAATCGACAACACCGGAGACCCAGTACTTC.